Listed below are T cell receptor beta chains from one sample, sequenced in a study of blood T cell repertoires in COVID-19. Here immunoSEQ multiplex PCR was the method, and the copy in TCRdb shows in-frame clones only, minus some. This table holds 200,000 to 250,000 clones, roughly 84% found once. Sample: peripheral blood. The receptors were gathered from a man aged 45-60 years who had recovered from COVID-19. Each CDR3 is given with its conserved first and last residue. Each record gives: J gene, V gene, D gene, clone size, CDR3 protein, CDR3 DNA. The D gene is left open where the match is weak. Clone size is shown for a subset of rows, as once, few, many or a class of expanded clone.

TRBJ2-2,TRBV4-1,TRBD2,NA,CASSLTSANTGELFF,TGCGCCAGCAGCCTTACTAGCGCGAACACCGGGGAGCTGTTTTTT
TRBJ2-2,TRBV5-1,NA,NA,CASSQGHLNTGELFF,TGCGCCAGCAGCCAGGGACATCTGAACACCGGGGAGCTGTTTTTT
TRBJ2-4,TRBV10-2,NA,once,CASWGPVGAKNIQYF,TGCGCCAGCTGGGGCCCAGTTGGGGCCAAAAACATTCAGTACTTC
TRBJ2-3,TRBV21-1,NA,NA,CASSKAAWTAHTDTQYF,TGTGCCAGCAGCAAAGCGGCATGGACAGCCCACACAGATACGCAGTATTTT
TRBJ1-4,TRBV19,TRBD1,few,CASSIQGARPNEKLFF,TGTGCCAGTAGTATACAGGGGGCGCGGCCGAATGAAAAACTGTTTTTT
TRBJ2-1,TRBV6-6,TRBD2,NA,CASSRGTSGLEQFF,TGTGCCAGCAGCCGTGGGACTAGCGGGTTAGAGCAGTTCTTC
TRBJ1-5,TRBV28,NA,NA,CASSLTQKYSNQPQHF,TGTGCCAGCAGTTTAACACAGAAGTATAGCAATCAGCCCCAGCATTTT
TRBJ2-7,TRBV13,TRBD2,NA,CASSPKGLAGGEQYF,TGTGCCAGCAGCCCAAAGGGACTAGCGGGAGGAGAGCAGTACTTC
TRBJ1-6,TRBV28,TRBD1,NA,CASSLRGTGGSNSPLHF,TGTGCCAGCAGTTTACGAGGGACAGGGGGCTCGAATTCACCCCTCCACTTT
TRBJ1-2,TRBV7-8,NA,NA,CASSSETGWYGYTF,TGTGCCAGCAGCTCGGAGACGGGGTGGTATGGCTACACCTTC
TRBJ2-1,TRBV7-8,NA,NA,CASSNEDGVFEQFF,TGTGCCAGCAGCAACGAGGACGGGGTTTTTGAGCAGTTCTTC
TRBJ1-5,TRBV4-1,NA,NA,CASSPRRLDGYSNQPQHF,TGCGCCAGCAGCCCCCGCCGCTTAGACGGGTATAGCAATCAGCCCCAGCATTTT
TRBJ2-1,TRBV6-1,NA,NA,CASSERRRQAYNEQFF,TGTGCCAGCAGTGAACGCCGACGGCAGGCCTACAATGAGCAGTTCTTC
TRBJ2-1,TRBV4-2,TRBD2,NA,CASSQEGGSYNEQFF,TGTGCCAGCAGCCAAGAGGGCGGGAGCTACAATGAGCAGTTCTTC
TRBJ2-1,TRBV6-5,TRBD2,NA,CASTRTSGSNEQFF,TGTGCCAGCACCCGGACTAGCGGGAGTAATGAGCAGTTCTTC
TRBJ2-1,TRBV5-3,TRBD2,NA,CARSPREGQGNEQFF,TGTGCCAGAAGCCCGCGGGAGGGCCAAGGGAATGAGCAGTTCTTC
TRBJ1-2,TRBV2,NA,NA,CASSASGLLGGYTF,TGTGCCAGCAGTGCCTCGGGACTGCTTGGGGGCTACACCTTC
TRBJ2-1,TRBV29-1,TRBD2,NA,CSAGLAGGGNEQFF,TGCAGCGCCGGACTAGCGGGAGGAGGTAATGAGCAGTTCTTC
TRBJ1-1,TRBV14,NA,many,CASSPRRVVNTEAFF,TGTGCCAGCAGCCCTCGACGGGTAGTGAACACTGAAGCTTTCTTT
TRBJ2-2,TRBV7-8,TRBD1,NA,CASSLVPPSGQANTGELFF,TGTGCCAGCAGCTTAGTGCCCCCCTCAGGACAGGCGAACACCGGGGAGCTGTTTTTT
TRBJ2-5,TRBV7-9,TRBD2,NA,CASSFSGSETQYF,TGTGCCAGCAGCTTTAGCGGGAGTGAGACCCAGTACTTC
TRBJ2-1,TRBV28,TRBD2,NA,CASSSGGSAYNEQFF,TGTGCCAGCAGCTCGGGGGGGTCAGCCTACAATGAGCAGTTCTTC
TRBJ1-2,TRBV19,NA,few,CASRSDRLNYGYTF,TGTGCCAGTAGATCCGACAGGTTAAACTATGGCTACACCTTC
TRBJ2-3,TRBV27,NA,NA,CASSFWGARGGSGGTDTQYF,TGTGCCAGCAGTTTTTGGGGGGCCCGCGGCGGGAGTGGTGGTACAGATACGCAGTATTTT
TRBJ2-7,TRBV7-2,NA,NA,CASSLRGPTSVQYF,TGTGCCAGCAGCTTAAGAGGCCCGACTTCGGTGCAGTACTTC
TRBJ2-5,TRBV5-1,NA,once,CASSLGFSGQETQYF,TGCGCCAGCAGCTTGGGTTTTAGCGGCCAAGAGACCCAGTACTTC
TRBJ2-7,TRBV2,TRBD2,once,CASRILAGVLSYEQYF,TGTGCCAGCAGAATTCTAGCGGGAGTACTGTCCTACGAGCAGTACTTC
TRBJ2-5,TRBV28,NA,NA,CASSLAGREETQYF,TGTGCCAGCAGTTTGGCGGGGCGCGAAGAGACCCAGTACTTC
TRBJ2-7,TRBV7-9,NA,NA,CASSLASREQYF,TGTGCCAGCAGCTTAGCTTCGAGAGAGCAGTACTTC
TRBJ2-3,TRBV28,TRBD2,NA,CASSPLAGVADTQYF,TGTGCCAGCAGTCCACTAGCGGGAGTTGCTGATACGCAGTATTTT
TRBJ2-7,TRBV28,TRBD2,NA,CATAGGPKYEQYF,TGTGCTACGGCGGGAGGGCCCAAGTACGAGCAGTACTTC
TRBJ2-5,TRBV15,TRBD2,NA,CATSSRGLAGGGETQYF,TGTGCCACCAGCTCCCGGGGGCTAGCGGGAGGAGGGGAGACCCAGTACTTC
TRBJ1-1,TRBV30,NA,NA,CAWSPWRGQAFF,TGTGCCTGGAGTCCCTGGCGGGGGCAAGCTTTCTTT
TRBJ1-6,TRBV28,NA,NA,CASSPPGVRHSPLHF,TGTGCCAGCAGTCCCCCCGGGGTTCGGCATTCACCCCTCCACTTT
TRBJ2-7,TRBV10-2,TRBD2,NA,CASSVGTIAPYEQYF,TGCGCCAGCAGCGTGGGGACTATCGCTCCCTACGAGCAGTACTTC
TRBJ1-5,TRBV7-9,TRBD1,NA,CASSLASGGDQPQHF,TGTGCCAGCAGCTTAGCATCAGGGGGCGATCAGCCCCAGCATTTT
TRBJ1-2,TRBV6-5,NA,NA,CASSYGGTNYGYTF,TGTGCCAGCAGTTACGGGGGGACGAACTATGGCTACACCTTC
TRBJ2-4,TRBV7-2,TRBD2,NA,CASSPFGTSGRVIQYF,TGTGCCAGCAGCCCTTTCGGGACTAGCGGGAGGGTCATTCAGTACTTC
TRBJ1-4,TRBV7-9,NA,NA,CASSLGSGGNEKLFF,TGTGCCAGCAGCTTAGGTTCAGGTGGTAATGAAAAACTGTTTTTT
TRBJ2-3,TRBV28,NA,NA,CASSSPPGVPAQYF,TGTGCCAGCAGTTCTCCTCCGGGTGTCCCTGCGCAGTATTTT
TRBJ1-4,TRBV27,TRBD1,NA,CASSRDRGINEKLFF,TGTGCCAGCAGCCGGGACAGGGGGATTAATGAAAAACTGTTTTTT
TRBJ1-2,TRBV29-1,NA,NA,CSVESRDKDGYGYTF,TGCAGCGTCGAGTCCCGGGACAAGGATGGCTATGGCTACACCTTC